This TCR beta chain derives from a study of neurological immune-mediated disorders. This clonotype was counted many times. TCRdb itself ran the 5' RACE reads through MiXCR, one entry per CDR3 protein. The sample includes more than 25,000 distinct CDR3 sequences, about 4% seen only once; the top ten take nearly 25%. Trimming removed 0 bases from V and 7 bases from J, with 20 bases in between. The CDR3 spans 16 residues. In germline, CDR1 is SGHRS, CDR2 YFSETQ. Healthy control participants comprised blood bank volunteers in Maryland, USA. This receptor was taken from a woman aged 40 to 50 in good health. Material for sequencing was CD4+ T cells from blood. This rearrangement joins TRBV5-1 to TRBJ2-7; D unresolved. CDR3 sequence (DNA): TGCGCCAGCAGCTTGGTCCTCCGGCCCCAAGTAGGGGAGCAGTACTTC. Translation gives CASSLVLRPQVGEQYF.